This TCR beta chain comes out of a study of blood T cell repertoires in COVID-19. Turning to the study itself: Sites across the United States, Italy and Spain contributed samples from acute and convalescent COVID-19. In each case, the material was cDNA or gDNA derived from T cells, B-cell-depleted T cells, or PBMCs.

The count of this clone is one. The method was immunoSEQ multiplex PCR; TCRdb's version includes in-frame clones alone and lacks a portion of them. The table has around 270,000 clones, approximately 86% seen once; the top ten hold approximately 2%. V lost 2 bases, J lost 4 bases, and 1 base stayed unmatched. Germline V gene sequence: CDR1 SGHRS, CDR2 YFSETQ. The CDR3 totals 13 residues. The sample consisted of peripheral blood. The TCR sequence derives from a man aged 25-45 years with active or convalescent COVID-19. V usage is TRBV5-1 and J usage is TRBJ2-7, with TRBD2 identical over 9 bases. The CDR3 nucleotides read TGCGCCAGCAGCTTCGCGGGGGGGTACGAGCAGTACTTC. It translates to CASSFAGGYEQYF.